This T cell receptor beta chain was recorded in a study of beta chain features in type 1 diabetes (dated by TCRdb to the late 2010s). Some background on the complete study: No differences in mean age, gender distribution, total cell number or subset yield were found between patients and healthy donors. A total of over 95,000,000 sorted cells were examined across all samples, and RNA yield correlated strongly with the number of cells per subset. In the study, TCRB repertoires of sorted circulating CD4+ T cell subsets from recently diagnosed type 1 diabetes patients were compared with those of matched healthy donors. Whereas all 30 or so donors provided naive and central memory subsets, regulatory and stem cell-like memory subsets were isolated from just 8 patients and roughly eight healthy donors. The research as a whole found: Because cDNA rather than genomic DNA was sequenced, highly expressing activated cells could have been over-represented, although no difference in activation and CD3 levels was found between groups. At VDJ recombination sites, type 1 diabetes patients had fewer insertions and more deleted nucleotides, which implies abnormalities in thymic rearrangement. Naive, central memory and regulatory TCRB repertoires appeared to be more similar among patients than among healthy donors. PCR might favor shorter templates, but patient and control samples were amplified and corrected together, so any skew would affect both groups equally. A moderate but significant shortening of TCRB CDR3 length was observed in type 1 diabetes patients in all four CD4+ subsets. Because small numbers of individuals were included in the HLA sub-analyses, any influence of HLA type on TCRB rearrangement was left unresolved.

Each donor gave one peripheral blood draw, approximately 0.11 L on average, collected into heparinised tubes. A BD FACSAria II was used to sort naive, central memory, regulatory and stem cell-like memory CD4+ T cells with a panel that included CD45RO, CCR7, CD25, CD127, CD95 and CD27. All sorted populations exceeded 95% purity. Right away, PBMCs were isolated by Lymphoprep density gradient centrifugation and were stained directly, with no culture step. To minimize batch effects, samples were stained and sorted in pairs, one healthy donor with one patient per experiment. The High Capacity cDNA Reverse Transcription Kit was used to reverse transcribe all of the isolated RNA, meaning that expressed TCRB transcripts were what got sequenced. Naive, central memory and regulatory T cell samples underwent deep immunoSEQ sequencing, averaging around 4 million total reads per sample. Sorted cells were lysed in RLT buffer and RNA was extracted with DNase-treated RNeasy Micro or Mini kits, depending on cell number. Each cell subset was processed separately to prevent cross-contamination, with patient and healthy donor samples processed together. The immunoSEQ multiplex PCR was used to amplify TCRB sequences from cDNA, yielding 87-bp fragments that span the CDR3 region. The amplicons were sequenced using the Illumina HiSeq platform. The paper's data handling went like this. PCR bias was corrected computationally using synthetic template baselines, and reads within Hamming distance 2 were collapsed, with unmergeable singletons discarded. Reads were aligned against IMGT so that V, D and J genes, CDR3 length and insertions or deletions at six rearrangement sites could be assigned. Within each subset, clonotype counts were normalized to sorted cell number, after which true diversity and Gini coefficients were computed with the tcR R package. The overlap coefficient, calculated on TCRB nucleotide sequences, was used to quantify repertoire sharing. Out-of-frame TCRB sequences from naive cells were analyzed to stand in for the pre-selection repertoire. TCRdb took this table from immuneACCESS and kept in-frame rearrangements with V and J called. Such tables lack part of the clones; where checked against another copy, unresolved V genes explain under half of the gap, and the rest is unexplained. V, J and clone size were drawn from that table, and D and trimming were deduced from the DNA. Counted in this sample were some 700,000 clones; roughly 12% of them appeared once. The ten largest make up approximately 0.021% of the sample.

There are 14 amino acids in the CDR3, from cysteine to phenylalanine inclusive. Left in the record is the CDR3 DNA by itself, 42 bases read in frame from the first base. V lost 3 bases and J lost 7 bases; the stretch between them is 10 bases long. From a lookup of the germline V gene, CDR1 and CDR2 are SGHVS and FQNEAQ. A note on this clone: Its antigen is unknown. Within one base of it there is no much larger clone, and no base qualities were kept.

This sequence originates from a man aged 18 to 30 with type 1 diabetes. The chain employs TRBV7-8 and TRBJ1-6; a tentative D call is TRBD1 (5 bases match). Sequencing used naive CD4+ T cells from blood. The cell subset or site label here, explained by the study, means: true naive CD4+ T cells. CDR3 region: CASSLGGGNSPLHF. The DNA is TGTGCCAGCAGCTTGGGGGGTGGGAATTCACCCCTCCACTTT.